A selection of T cell receptor beta chains follows, all from one sample in a study of identical twins. TCRdb fed the 5' RACE reads into MiXCR, producing one record per CDR3 protein. The table lists about 690,000 distinct CDR3 sequences, 6.1% of them singletons. Sequencing used naive T cells sorted from blood. These receptors all stem from a young man in good health. Each CDR3 is given with its conserved first and last residue. The D gene is left open where the match is weak. Rows may omit the clone size; those that give it use once, few, many or a size class.

clone_size | j_call | d_call | v_call | cdr3_nt | cdr3_aa
many | TRBJ2-1 | TRBD2 | TRBV6-4 | TGTGCCAGCACTCGGGGGGCTTGGAGACTAGCGGGAGTCCCATATGAGCAGTTCTTC | CASTRGAWRLAGVPYEQFF
few | TRBJ1-5 | NA | TRBV12-3/TRBV12-4 | TGTGCCAGCAGTCCGGAGAGGAATAGCAATCAGCCCCAGCATTTT | CASSPERNSNQPQHF
NA | TRBJ2-7 | TRBD1 | TRBV20-1 | TGCAGTGCCATACCTCCGGGACAGAAAATATACGAGCAGTACTTC | CSAIPPGQKIYEQYF
NA | TRBJ1-6 | NA | TRBV12-3/TRBV12-4 | TGTGCCAGCAGTTTAGTGACCGAAAATTCACCCCTCCACTTT | CASSLVTENSPLHF
many | TRBJ2-1 | TRBD2 | TRBV12-3/TRBV12-4 | TGTGCCAGCAGTTTTCCAAAAGTCGGGACTAGCGACAATGAGCAGTTCTTC | CASSFPKVGTSDNEQFF
many | TRBJ2-3 | TRBD1 | TRBV5-1 | TGCGCCAGCAGCTCAAATGGACAGGAATCAGATACGCAGTATTTT | CASSSNGQESDTQYF
many | TRBJ2-5 | NA | TRBV28 | TGTGCCAGCAGTTCCTCGACGGGACAAGAGACCCAGTACTTC | CASSSSTGQETQYF
few | TRBJ1-4 | NA | TRBV5-5 | TGTGCCAGCAGCTTGATCTTAAGGCAGGACGCAACTAATGAAAAACTGTTTTTT | CASSLILRQDATNEKLFF
NA | TRBJ2-1 | TRBD1 | TRBV12-3/TRBV12-4 | TGTGCCAGCAGTCCGGGACAGGGACAAGGGCTCTATGAGCAGTTCTTC | CASSPGQGQGLYEQFF
few | TRBJ2-6 | TRBD1 | TRBV12-3/TRBV12-4 | TGTGCCAGCAGTTTAGAGGCCGGGACCCGGGACAGATACTCTGGGGCCAACGTCCTGACTTTC | CASSLEAGTRDRYSGANVLTF
many | TRBJ2-3 | NA | TRBV7-2 | TGTGCCAGCAGATCCGCTGCCGGGACAACGCAGTATTTT | CASRSAAGTTQYF
few | TRBJ2-2 | TRBD1 | TRBV29-1 | TGCAGCGTCCAGGGGGCCGGGGAGCTGTTTTTT | CSVQGAGELFF
NA | TRBJ1-1 | TRBD1 | TRBV5-1 | TGCGCCAGCAGCTCCACCCTCGCGGGACAGAGTGAAGCTTTCTTT | CASSSTLAGQSEAFF
many | TRBJ2-7 | NA | TRBV5-1 | TGCGCCAGCAGCTTGGAATCCGGATTTCCCTACGAGCAGTACTTC | CASSLESGFPYEQYF
NA | TRBJ2-5 | NA | TRBV10-3 | TGTGCCATCAGCCAGGCGCAAGTGGAGACCCAGTACTTC | CAISQAQVETQYF
few | TRBJ2-1 | NA | TRBV12-3/TRBV12-4 | TGTGCCAGCAGAAGACACGACAGAAACCTTTACAATGAGCAGTTCTTC | CASRRHDRNLYNEQFF
once | TRBJ2-2 | NA | TRBV2 | TGTGCCAGCAGTCGGGGGCCAGGGGTCAACACCGGGGAGCTGTTTTTT | CASSRGPGVNTGELFF
NA | TRBJ2-7 | TRBD2 | TRBV27 | TGTGCCAGCAGTTTAGGCCGCGGGGGTTACTACGAGCAGTACTTC | CASSLGRGGYYEQYF
NA | TRBJ2-6 | NA | TRBV7-3 | TGTGCCAGCAGCTTGGGACGAAACTCTGGGGCCAACGTCCTGACTTTC | CASSLGRNSGANVLTF
NA | TRBJ2-3 | NA | TRBV5-1 | TGCGCCAGCAGCTTTACCGGGACTCCCCCGGATACGCAGTATTTT | CASSFTGTPPDTQYF
NA | TRBJ2-5 | TRBD2 | TRBV3-1 | TGTGCCAGCAGCCAAGGGGCGACTAGCGGGGAAGAGACCCAGTACTTC | CASSQGATSGEETQYF
NA | TRBJ2-1 | NA | TRBV6-2/TRBV6-3 | TGTGCCAGCAGTTACCCGAAGCTACCAGCGGACAATGAGCAGTTCTTC | CASSYPKLPADNEQFF
NA | TRBJ2-4 | TRBD1 | TRBV7-6 | TGTGCCAGCAGCTCAGGACAGGGTGAAGCCAAAAACATTCAGTACTTC | CASSSGQGEAKNIQYF
many | TRBJ2-1 | NA | TRBV20-1 | TGCAGTGCTAGAGAACCGGGCCCCCGGGGAAATGAGCAGTTCTTC | CSAREPGPRGNEQFF
few | TRBJ2-5 | NA | TRBV12-3/TRBV12-4 | TGTGCCAGCAGTTTTAACCCCTACAGAAGGAGCCACCAAGAGACCCAGTACTTC | CASSFNPYRRSHQETQYF
many | TRBJ2-1 | TRBD2 | TRBV15 | TGTGCCACCAGCAGAGCTAGCGGGATCTCCTACAATGAGCAGTTCTTC | CATSRASGISYNEQFF
many | TRBJ2-1 | NA | TRBV20-1 | TGCAGTGCCCTGACTAGGGTAGCCTCCTACAATGAGCAGTTCTTC | CSALTRVASYNEQFF
many | TRBJ1-1 | NA | TRBV29-1 | TGCAGCGTGGCAGTGAGAACTGAAGCTTTCTTT | CSVAVRTEAFF
NA | TRBJ2-5 | TRBD1 | TRBV11-2 | TGTGCCAGCAGGCGGGGGTCGACAGGGGGAATCGAGACCCAGTACTTC | CASRRGSTGGIETQYF
many | TRBJ1-5 | NA | TRBV6-1 | TGTGCCAGCAGAAGGGGTAGCAATCAGCCCCAGCATTTT | CASRRGSNQPQHF
many | TRBJ2-5 | TRBD1 | TRBV5-1 | TGCGCCAGCAGCTTAGGGACAGGGCTGGAGACCCAGTACTTC | CASSLGTGLETQYF
many | TRBJ2-3 | TRBD1 | TRBV2 | TGTGCCAGCAGCCGGGACAGGAGAAGGACTGGCACAGATACGCAGTATTTT | CASSRDRRRTGTDTQYF
few | TRBJ2-1 | TRBD1 | TRBV3-1 | TGTGCCAGCAGCCAGACCGTGGACAGGGGGACCCACAATGAGCAGTTCTTC | CASSQTVDRGTHNEQFF
NA | TRBJ2-7 | TRBD2 | TRBV20-1 | TGCAGTGCTAGACCTCCCCCAGGTTGGCGGGAGCGTTCCTACGAGCAGTACTTC | CSARPPPGWRERSYEQYF
many | TRBJ1-5 | NA | TRBV20-1 | TGCAGTGCTAGCGCACCAGGTCCTCGTAATCAGCCCCAGCATTTT | CSASAPGPRNQPQHF
many | TRBJ2-3 | TRBD2 | TRBV6-1 | TGTGCCAGCAGGACGGGACTAGCGGGGAGTGATACGCAGTATTTT | CASRTGLAGSDTQYF
many | TRBJ2-3 | NA | TRBV24-1 | TGTGCCACCAGTGATTCGGGAGATACGCAGTATTTT | CATSDSGDTQYF
many | TRBJ2-5 | NA | TRBV7-3 | TGTGCCAGCAGCCCCCTGGGGCTGATGGAAGAGACCCAGTACTTC | CASSPLGLMEETQYF
few | TRBJ2-6 | NA | TRBV6-5 | TGTGCCAGCAGTTACTCTCCGACGTCTGGGGCCAACGTCCTGACTTTC | CASSYSPTSGANVLTF
NA | TRBJ1-1 | TRBD1 | TRBV30 | TGTGCCTGGAGTTACCCCCGACAGGGCTGGAACACTGAAGCTTTCTTT | CAWSYPRQGWNTEAFF
many | TRBJ1-1 | NA | TRBV7-8 | TGTGCCAGCAGCTACGTCGGTGGTGAAGCTTTCTTT | CASSYVGGEAFF
NA | TRBJ2-7 | TRBD1 | TRBV27 | TGTGCCAGCAGGCTGGCCGGACAGGGCTACTACGAGCAGTACTTC | CASRLAGQGYYEQYF
many | TRBJ2-5 | NA | TRBV5-1 | TGCGCCAGCAGCTTGGGGCCATCACAAGAGACCCAGTACTTC | CASSLGPSQETQYF
many | TRBJ1-1 | NA | TRBV20-1 | TGCAGTGCTAGGGAAGGGGCAGACACTGAAGCTTTCTTT | CSAREGADTEAFF
few | TRBJ1-1 | TRBD1 | TRBV6-2/TRBV6-3 | TGTGCCAGCCGACAGGGAGCTGAAGCTTTCTTT | CASRQGAEAFF
NA | TRBJ1-1 | NA | TRBV9 | TGTGCCAGCAGCGACGACCTCCGTCGTGGGAACACTGAAGCTTTCTTT | CASSDDLRRGNTEAFF
many | TRBJ2-7 | TRBD2 | TRBV7-2 | TGTGCCAGCAACGATCCCCTAGCGGGAGGTTTACACGAGCAGTACTTC | CASNDPLAGGLHEQYF
many | TRBJ2-1 | NA | TRBV27 | TGTGCCAGCAGTTTACTCAGAACCACCTACAATGAGCAGTTCTTC | CASSLLRTTYNEQFF
NA | TRBJ2-2 | TRBD1 | TRBV18 | TGTGCCAGCTCACCACCGAACAGGGGGCACACCGGGGAGCTGTTTTTT | CASSPPNRGHTGELFF
NA | TRBJ2-3 | TRBD2 | TRBV3-1 | TGTGCCAGCAGCCATCGACTAGCGTCAGATACGCAGTATTTT | CASSHRLASDTQYF
few | TRBJ2-7 | NA | TRBV5-4 | TGTGCCAGCAGCCCCCTTTATCACGAATCCGAGCAGTACTTC | CASSPLYHESEQYF
many | TRBJ1-1 | TRBD1 | TRBV6-1 | TGTGCCAGCGGGCACAGGGGGCGAAACACTGAAGCTTTCTTT | CASGHRGRNTEAFF
many | TRBJ2-2 | TRBD1 | TRBV28 | TGTGCCAGCAAGATACCGGGACAGGGGCCAACCGGGGAGCTGTTTTTT | CASKIPGQGPTGELFF
many | TRBJ2-3 | TRBD1 | TRBV29-1 | TGCAGCGCGGGGGGACAGGGGGCAGATACGCAGTATTTT | CSAGGQGADTQYF
NA | TRBJ2-1 | NA | TRBV7-9 | TGTGCCAGCAGCTTAGCATACAAACTAGGGTCCTACAATGAGCAGTTCTTC | CASSLAYKLGSYNEQFF